A selection of T cell receptor beta chains follows, all from one sample in a study of blood T cells in healthy people across ages. TCRdb reanalysed the 5' RACE reads using MiXCR and keeps one entry per CDR3 protein. The repertoire has some 1.5 million distinct CDR3 sequences, about 45% of them found once; the top ten carry more than 4%. Sequenced: blood. The receptors here all came from a woman between 18 and 29 years old in good health. Both conserved end residues are part of each CDR3. The D gene is left open where the match is weak. The size field is filled for only some rows; it gives once, few, many or a size class.

V gene,D gene,clone size,J gene,CDR3 length,CDR3 DNA,CDR3 protein
TRBV9,TRBD2,.,TRBJ2-5,15,TGTGCCAGCAGCGCCCATAGCGGGACCCACAATGAGCAGTACTTC,CASSAHSGTHNEQYF
TRBV20-1,.,many,TRBJ1-5,13,TGCAGTGCTGGGACTCAAGGCAATCAGCCCCAGCATTTT,CSAGTQGNQPQHF
TRBV4-3,TRBD1,few,TRBJ2-7,15,TGCGCCAGCAGCCAAGGCGACAGGGCTACCTACGAGCAGTACTTC,CASSQGDRATYEQYF
TRBV20-1,TRBD2,.,TRBJ2-3,14,TGCAGTGCAGTAGCGGGGGTAAGGACAGATACGCAGTATTTT,CSAVAGVRTDTQYF
TRBV4-2,.,.,TRBJ1-2,16,TGTGCCAGCAGCCAAGAGGGCCCAGGAATGTCTTATGGCTACACCTTC,CASSQEGPGMSYGYTF
TRBV12-3/TRBV12-4,.,.,TRBJ2-1,13,TGTGCCAGCAGGACCAGGTGGCTGAATGAGCAGTTCTTC,CASRTRWLNEQFF
TRBV7-9,TRBD2,.,TRBJ2-1,16,TGTGCCAGCAGCTTAGGACTAGCGGTGTCTTGGAATGAGCAGTTCTTC,CASSLGLAVSWNEQFF
TRBV7-2,.,few,TRBJ2-3,16,TGTGCCAGCAGCTTTTCGGTGCTTGCTAGCACAGATACGCAGTATTTT,CASSFSVLASTDTQYF
TRBV6-6,TRBD1,few,TRBJ2-7,16,TGTGCCAGCAGGTCAACCGGGACAGGGGGCGTTTACGAGCAGTACTTC,CASRSTGTGGVYEQYF
TRBV29-1,.,.,TRBJ1-1,13,TGCAGCGTTGCGGGGGCCTTCGTCACTGAAGCTTTCTTT,CSVAGAFVTEAFF
TRBV29-1,TRBD1,.,TRBJ1-1,13,TGCAGCGTAGGTCACCCAGGGGGCACTGAAGCTTTCTTT,CSVGHPGGTEAFF
TRBV7-2,.,.,TRBJ2-7,14,TGTGCCAGCAGCTTATTTCAGGGGACCTACGAGCAGTACTTC,CASSLFQGTYEQYF
TRBV27,.,.,TRBJ1-1,14,TGTGCCAGCAGTTTAGCCGGGTTGGCCACTGAAGCTTTCTTT,CASSLAGLATEAFF
TRBV7-9,.,.,TRBJ2-2,14,TGTGCCAGCAGCTTAGTACTTCCCACCGGGGAGCTGTTTTTT,CASSLVLPTGELFF
TRBV20-1,.,.,TRBJ2-7,14,TGCAGTGCTAGCCCCGGACTACCCTACAATGAGCAGTACTTC,CSASPGLPYNEQYF
TRBV29-1,.,few,TRBJ2-5,13,TGCAGCGTTGGAGGGATTAGCTCTGGGACCCAGTACTTC,CSVGGISSGTQYF
TRBV29-1,TRBD2,.,TRBJ2-7,13,TGCAGCGTCCAGGCGGGGGACGACAATGAGCAGTACTTC,CSVQAGDDNEQYF